The 6 T cell receptor beta chains below come from one sample, sequenced in a study of blood T cell repertoires in COVID-19. Assay: immunoSEQ multiplex PCR; the TCRdb copy retains only in-frame clones and omits some. Of roughly 260,000 clones in the sample, more than 70% were seen once. Material for sequencing was peripheral blood. All receptors come from a woman in her late teens or twenties with acute or convalescent COVID-19.

V and J are TRBV15 and TRBJ1-1, with D uncertain. Germline assignment: CDR1 LNHNV and CDR2 YYDKDF (reference sequence). V lost 9 bases and J lost 0, with 17 bases in between. The CDR3 runs 15 residues. The CDR3 protein is CATTPRNSMNTEAFF. CDR3 sequence (DNA): TGTGCCACAACGCCGAGGAATTCAATGAACACTGAAGCTTTCTTT.

The chain uses TRBV27 and TRBJ2-7, with TRBD1 matching over 8 bases. This CDR3 is 15 amino acids long. J was trimmed by 3 bases and V by 2 bases; bases with no gene match: 6. The germline CDR1 and CDR2 sequences are MNHEY and SMNVEV (reference sequence). CDR3 bases: TGTGCCAGCAGTTTACGTCCAGGGGGCATCTACGAGCAGTACTTC. It is translated as CASSLRPGGIYEQYF.

The chain couples TRBV4-3 to TRBJ2-1, with 8 bases lining up with TRBD2. V was pared by 5 bases and J by 4 bases, with 13 bases of the junction left unmatched. This CDR3 contains 17 residues. From germline, CDR1 is LGHNA and CDR2 YSLEER. Here the CDR3 DNA reads TGCGCCAGCAGCGGGGCCGGTTTGTCTAGCGGGTACAATGAGCAGTTCTTC. It encodes CASSGAGLSSGYNEQFF.

This clone has just one count. This chain connects TRBV5-6 to TRBJ2-5; 7 bases agree with TRBD1. This CDR3 has 17 residues. CDR1 and CDR2 from the germline V gene are SGHDT and YYEEEE. V was pared by 1 base and J by 5 bases, with 14 bases of the junction left unmatched. The DNA of the CDR3 is TGTGCCAGCAGCTTGTTTTGGATGCCAGGGGGTGAGGAGACCCAGTACTTC. As protein: CASSLFWMPGGEETQYF. The full variable domain, completed using reference TRBV5-6 and TRBJ2-5, is DAGVTQSPTHLIKTRGQQVTLRCSPKSGHDTVSWYQQALGQGPQFIFQYYEEEERQRGNFPDRFSGHQFPNYSSELNVNALLLGDSALYLCASSLFWMPGGEETQYFGPGTRLLVL.

This chain uses TRBV11-2 with TRBJ2-1; 9 bases align to TRBD2. Trimming took 1 base from V and 8 from J; bases not matched to a gene: 9. Germline V gene lookup returns CDR1 SGHAT and CDR2 FQNNGV. The CDR3 runs 16 residues. CDR3: CASSLVSSGGWDEQFF. The DNA for the CDR3 is TGTGCCAGCAGCTTAGTCTCCAGCGGGGGGTGGGATGAGCAGTTCTTC.

The J gene is TRBJ1-1, the V gene TRBV6-6; D might be TRBD1 (6 bases). The CDR3 consists of 15 residues. Germline V gene lookup returns CDR1 MNHNY and CDR2 SVGAGI (reference sequence). The V and J ends lost 6 bases and 5 bases respectively, with 19 bases between them. The CDR3 DNA sequence: TGTGCCAGCAGCAAGGGGGATGCCGGGGGGACTGAAGCTTTCTTT. As protein: CASSKGDAGGTEAFF.